The clone carrying this TCR beta chain was counted between two and nine times. As yet, its antigen is unknown. This specimen comes from a study of spatial heterogeneity in lung cancer. Study-level background: Sequence detection consistently recorded a greater number of beta-chain than alpha-chain sequences.

Specified time point: sample taken at primary tumor resection. Whole RNA came from tumor, nontumor lung or frozen PBMC and was sequenced without being sorted. The donors were approximately 65 patients with non-small cell lung cancer that was early-stage and untreated. Study-level points and caveats: Blood contained ubiquitous expanded tumor TCRs more at resection than at follow-up.

A unique molecular identifier was attached to every TCR cDNA molecule. TCRdb analysed the 5' RACE reads with MiXCR anew, one entry per CDR3 protein. Altogether tens of thousands of distinct CDR3 sequences are present, about 5% being singletons, with the ten largest covering over 30%. Sequenced material: PBMCs, taken at surgery. The TCR comes from a male donor with early-stage non-small cell lung cancer.

Here the CDR3 DNA reads TGCAGCGTGGGAGGACAGGGGCCTTTTCCAGAGAATGAAAAACTGTTTTTT. This codes for CSVGGQGPFPENEKLFF. V and J are TRBV29-1 and TRBJ1-4; 9 bases fit TRBD1. V shed 6 bases and J 5 bases; nucleotides not matched to a gene: 16. The CDR3 runs to 17 residues. Germline lookup yields CDR1 SQVTM and CDR2 ANQGSEA.